The entry below gives a single T cell receptor (beta chain) sequence along with its context. Seattle cases were enrolled at active infection and followed longitudinally. These data originate in a study of blood T cell repertoires in COVID-19. The method was immunoSEQ multiplex PCR; TCRdb's version includes in-frame clones alone and lacks a portion of them. The sample includes roughly 150,000 clones, roughly 88% of them seen just once. V was pared by 3 bases and J by 4 bases, with 16 bases of the junction left unmatched. The CDR3 runs 19 residues. The germline CDR1 and CDR2 sequences are LGHNT and FRNRAP.

The chain links TRBV12-5 to TRBJ1-2; TRBD1 agrees at 11 bases. The sample consisted of peripheral blood. This receptor was identified in a man younger than 35 with COVID-19, enrolled during active disease. For the CDR3, the DNA is TGTGCTAGTGGTTTCTTCGGGACAGGGGGTCCACCCCTGGGCTATGGCTACACCTTC. The encoded protein is CASGFFGTGGPPLGYGYTF.